A selection of T cell receptor beta chains follows, all from one sample in a study of OX40 agonist ivuxolimab in advanced cancers. Profiled with immunoSEQ multiplex PCR; TCRdb holds only in-frame clones, not every one. The sample contains 75,000 to 80,000 clones, around 88% of which appear only once. Material: CD4+ or CD8+ T cells sorted from blood, obtained in a trial of the OX40 agonist ivuxolimab. Receptors were obtained from an adult with an advanced solid tumor such as melanoma, head and neck, liver or kidney cancer. Each CDR3 is given without its conserved first and last residue. The order of the fields is D gene, V gene, J gene, CDR3 protein. D genes are given only for firm matches.

>TRBD2|TRBV19|TRBJ2-2
ASRGGLARAGELF
>NA|TRBV5-1|TRBJ1-3
ASSLDTGSGNTIY
>TRBD1|TRBV15|TRBJ2-1
ATSRELQGPQV
>NA|TRBV7-2|TRBJ2-7
ASSPGRGYEQY
>TRBD2|TRBV30|TRBJ2-3
AWGTSGSPDTQY
>NA|TRBV28|TRBJ1-1
ASRRGTGWTEAF
>TRBD1|TRBV6-5|TRBJ1-5
ASSPQRGHQPQH
>TRBD1|TRBV19|TRBJ1-1
ASSLYGQGHTEAF
>NA|TRBV5-1|TRBJ2-7
ASSLGSGGLTSEQY
>NA|TRBV7-6|TRBJ2-7
ASRAGGSYEQY
>NA|TRBV27|TRBJ1-2
ASSPRGQGNYGYT
>NA|TRBV28|TRBJ2-3
ASLNRELSTDTQY
>NA|TRBV7-2|TRBJ2-3
ASSLATFTDTQY
>TRBD1|TRBV7-8|TRBJ1-4
ASSLYLQGEEKLF
>TRBD1|TRBV18|TRBJ2-1
ASSPQGQGAGEQF
>NA|TRBV15|TRBJ2-5
ATSREARIEETQY
>NA|TRBV30|TRBJ2-1
AWSGPYNEQF
>TRBD2|TRBV7-9|TRBJ2-3
ASSLAGGVVDTQY
>NA|TRBV2|TRBJ2-2
ASRVSWTSGELF
>TRBD1|TRBV29-1|TRBJ2-7
SAMGQTKGEQY
>NA|TRBV7-8|TRBJ1-4
ASSLADSGQKLF
>TRBD1|TRBV6-6|TRBJ1-5
ASSLGTGGGNQPQH
>NA|TRBV7-2|TRBJ2-7
ASRGIVTYEQY
>TRBD1|TRBV5-1|TRBJ1-1
ASSTQQGATEAF
>TRBD2|TRBV19|TRBJ2-3
ASSNPGLAGVRDTQY
>TRBD1|TRBV2|TRBJ2-6
ASRKDRWASGANVLT
>NA|TRBV2|TRBJ1-1
ASSNRELNTEAF
>TRBD1|TRBV5-6|TRBJ1-2
ASSLQGADYGYT
>NA|TRBV5-1|TRBJ1-4
ASSPDGRNEKLF